This record concerns one T cell receptor (beta chain) sequence. Its antigen remains unknown. It was with unique molecular identifiers that the TCRbeta library was prepared. MiXCR, run by TCRdb on the PCR reads, gives a single entry per CDR3 protein. This repertoire shows fewer than 500,000 distinct CDR3 sequences, roughly 43% found once; its top ten account for approximately 30%. These data belong to a study of T-cell reconstitution after alpha-beta-depleted transplantation in children. The study's findings and limits: Surviving thymic progenitors and recipient T cells were the source of high TCRbeta diversity at day 60 in some patients. Two months or so post-transplant, alpha-beta T cells reportedly derived from several hundred expanded graft clones. Diversity and T-cell counts at one year after transplant derived mostly from new T cells.

This CDR3 has 14 amino acids. Looked up from germline, CDR1 is SEHNR and CDR2 is FQNEAQ (reference sequence). The V gene end was trimmed by 5 bases and the J gene end by 2 bases; junction bases not matched to a gene: 6. The clonotype comes from a girl under 10 years old with aplastic anemia, due to receive a stem cell transplant. Sequencing was performed on PBMCs, taken before TCRalphabeta/CD19-depleted stem cell transplant. This chain links TRBV7-9 with TRBJ2-7; 7 nucleotides match TRBD2. CDR3 amino acids: CASSPRLAPYEQYF. The CDR3 bases are TGTGCCAGCAGCCCCCGACTAGCTCCCTACGAGCAGTACTTC.